This T cell receptor beta chain is from a study of T cell responses to AZD1222 COVID-19 vaccine. Points from the study as a whole: Just six people given AZD1222 tested seropositive at baseline. Reports indicate that nearly half of spike-specific TCRs are directed at unmutated variant regions. Across spike, vaccine-associated CD4 TCRs were found, dominant at 160-218 and 743-854.

Using immunoSEQ multiplex PCR, the repertoire was profiled, and TCRdb retains in-frame clones only, with some absent. The repertoire has under 130,000 clones, about 93% of them found once; the top ten carry 2.2%. A remark on this clone: The antigen is not known.

This TCR came from an adult in good health. This material consisted of peripheral blood, taken on day 0 of AZD1222 vaccination.

CDR3 region: CASSEGLAVKDGYTF. The CDR3 coding sequence is TGTGCCAGCAGTGAAGGCCTGGCAGTGAAAGATGGCTACACCTTC. This sequence joins TRBV6-1 and TRBJ1-2; D is undetermined. The CDR3 has 15 residues. The V gene lost 1 base and the J gene lost 6 bases, with 15 bases spanning the gap. Per germline, CDR1 MNHNS and CDR2 SASEGT.